Listed below are T cell receptor beta chains from one sample, sequenced in a study of T cell repertoires in cytomegalovirus infection. TCRdb itself ran the reads through MiXCR, one entry per CDR3 protein. The sample carries around 74,000 distinct CDR3 sequences, roughly 3.6% recorded once. Specimen: PBMCs. The receptors come from a human donor in good health (CMV status not recorded). Some clones in this sample may be carry-over from other donors' samples. The CDR3 runs from the conserved cysteine through the conserved F or W. A D gene is named only where the DNA matches it firmly. Expanded clones get a size class; other rows say once, few or many, or leave the size out.

J gene | clone size | V gene | D gene | CDR3 DNA | CDR3 protein
TRBJ2-7 | many | TRBV28 | - | TGTGCCAGCAGTCATTACTACGAGCAGTACTTC | CASSHYYEQYF
TRBJ1-5 | many | TRBV28 | - | TGTGCCAGCAGTTTATCCAGCGACCCAGATACGCAGCATTTT | CASSLSSDPDTQHF
TRBJ2-3 | many | TRBV6-6 | TRBD1 | TGTGCCAGCAGTTACCTTTCTGACAGGGTCCAGTATTTT | CASSYLSDRVQYF
TRBJ2-1 | many | TRBV7-2 | - | TGTGCCAGCAGCTTAGATACAGTGGTGAATGAGCAGTTCTTC | CASSLDTVVNEQFF
TRBJ1-2 | many | TRBV7-8 | TRBD1 | TGTGCCAGCAGCTTAGTACGCCCAGGGGGGGTTAACTATGGCTACACCTTC | CASSLVRPGGVNYGYTF
TRBJ2-5 | many | TRBV7-2 | - | TGTGCCAGCAGCCCCATGAACCAAGAGACCCAGTACTTC | CASSPMNQETQYF
TRBJ1-1 | many | TRBV12-3/TRBV12-4 | TRBD1 | TGTGCCAGCAGTCTTCCGGGACAGCCTAAAGCTTTCTTT | CASSLPGQPKAFF
TRBJ1-2 | many | TRBV7-2 | TRBD1 | TGTGCCAGCAGCCCCTCCCCCGGGACAGACCCTATTGGGACCTTC | CASSPSPGTDPIGTF
TRBJ1-1 | many | TRBV11-2 | TRBD1 | TGTGCCAGCAGCGATAAGACAGGGGCGAACACTGAAGCTTTCTTT | CASSDKTGANTEAFF
TRBJ2-5 | many | TRBV20-1 | TRBD2 | TGCAGTGCTAGAAGCCGAGCGGGGGGGCCAGAGACCCAGTACTTC | CSARSRAGGPETQYF
TRBJ1-1 | many | TRBV7-2 | TRBD1 | TGTGCCAGCAGCCTGGGGGCAGGGGGCGAAGCTTTCTTT | CASSLGAGGEAFF
TRBJ2-7 | many | TRBV7-8 | - | TGTGCCAGCAGCTCGATCTACGAGCAGTACTTC | CASSSIYEQYF
TRBJ2-3 | many | TRBV27 | - | TGTGCCACCATTAGACAGGGCACAGATACGCAGTATTTT | CATIRQGTDTQYF
TRBJ1-1 | many | TRBV6-1 | - | TGTGCCAGCAGACAGGGATTTAACACTGAAGCTTTCTTT | CASRQGFNTEAFF
TRBJ2-1 | - | TRBV28 | TRBD2 | TGTGGCAGCAGTCCTAATGGGCGGGGGTCGGAAGAGCAGTTCTTC | CGSSPNGRGSEEQFF
TRBJ2-7 | many | TRBV28 | TRBD1 | TGTGCCAGCAGTTTAGCCCGGATTCGGACAGGGGGGTTTAAGCAGTACTTC | CASSLARIRTGGFKQYF
TRBJ1-2 | many | TRBV10-3 | - | TGTGCCATCAGTGAGTCGTCCGGGAACTATGGCTACACCTTC | CAISESSGNYGYTF
TRBJ2-3 | many | TRBV7-6 | TRBD1 | TGTGCCAGCAGCCCCCAGGACAGGATCACAGATACGCAGTATTTT | CASSPQDRITDTQYF
TRBJ1-6 | many | TRBV5-6 | TRBD1 | TGTGCCAGCAGCTTGGATCGGCTGTCAGGGGGCAATTCACCCCTCCACTTT | CASSLDRLSGGNSPLHF
TRBJ1-2 | many | TRBV28 | - | TGTGCCAGCAGTTTACCGGGAGCATATGGCTACACCTTC | CASSLPGAYGYTF
TRBJ2-5 | many | TRBV12-3/TRBV12-4 | - | TGTGCCAGCAGGACCGAAGGGAAAGAGACCCAGTACTTC | CASRTEGKETQYF
TRBJ1-3 | many | TRBV7-2 | - | TGTGCCAGCACCTCGACAAGGAGTGGAAACACCATATATTTT | CASTSTRSGNTIYF
TRBJ1-1 | many | TRBV7-2 | TRBD1 | TGTGCCAGCAGCTGGACAGGGTACACTGAAGCTTTCTTT | CASSWTGYTEAFF
TRBJ1-5 | many | TRBV19 | - | TGTGCCACCAGGGCTAGCAATCAGCCCCAGCATTTT | CATRASNQPQHF
TRBJ2-7 | - | TRBV12-3/TRBV12-4 | - | TGTTCCAGCAAAGCGCCCTACGAGCAGTACTTC | CSSKAPYEQYF
TRBJ1-1 | many | TRBV19 | TRBD1 | TGTGCCAGTAGTCTGTGGACAGGGGGGATGAACACTGAAGCTTTCTTT | CASSLWTGGMNTEAFF
TRBJ2-7 | many | TRBV6-2/TRBV6-3 | - | TGTGCCAGCACCCCTTCCGGGGGGCCCTACGAGCAGTACTTC | CASTPSGGPYEQYF
TRBJ1-4 | many | TRBV5-6 | TRBD1 | TGTGCCAGCAGCCGACTGGACAGGAGGGGCCGGGGTGAAAAACTGTTTTTT | CASSRLDRRGRGEKLFF
TRBJ2-5 | many | TRBV9 | - | TGTGCCAGCAGCGTAGAATTCGGGGATCGAGAGACCCAGTACTTC | CASSVEFGDRETQYF
TRBJ2-7 | many | TRBV6-5 | - | TGTGCCAGCAGTTACGTCGGGGGGCGCCACGAGCAGTACTTC | CASSYVGGRHEQYF
TRBJ2-3 | many | TRBV2 | TRBD1 | TGTGCCAGCAGTTTGGACAGGGTGGGGACAGATACGCAGTATTTT | CASSLDRVGTDTQYF
TRBJ1-5 | many | TRBV12-3/TRBV12-4 | TRBD1 | TGTGCCAGCAGCCCCGGACAGGGTCGGAATCAGCCCCAGCATTTT | CASSPGQGRNQPQHF
TRBJ1-6 | many | TRBV20-1 | TRBD1 | TGCAGTGCTAGAGGGGGACGGGGGACAGGGCATAATTCACCCCTCCACTTT | CSARGGRGTGHNSPLHF
TRBJ1-1 | many | TRBV28 | - | TGTGCCAGCAGTTTATTGTACCAGAACACTGAAGCTTTCTTT | CASSLLYQNTEAFF
TRBJ2-7 | medium-sized | TRBV4-2 | - | TGTGCCAGCAGCCAAGACAGCTACGAGCAGTACTTC | CASSQDSYEQYF
TRBJ2-1 | many | TRBV2 | - | TGTGCCAGCACTGCGGGACACCCCAGCTCCTACAATGAGCAGTTCTTC | CASTAGHPSSYNEQFF
TRBJ2-7 | many | TRBV28 | - | TGTGCCAGCAGCCTCAACCTTGGCTCCGAGCAGTACTTC | CASSLNLGSEQYF
TRBJ2-1 | many | TRBV5-1 | - | TGCGCCAGCAGCGTCAACCGGGACAACTACAATGAGCAGTTCTTC | CASSVNRDNYNEQFF
TRBJ2-3 | medium-sized | TRBV7-2 | - | TGTGCCAGCAGCTACACAGATACGCAGTATTTT | CASSYTDTQYF
TRBJ1-2 | many | TRBV5-1 | - | TGCGCCAGCAGCGAAGGACTGGCCTATGGCTACACCTTC | CASSEGLAYGYTF
TRBJ1-5 | many | TRBV7-2 | TRBD1 | TGTGCCAGCAGCTTGACAGGGGGCGGGCAGCCCCAGCATTTT | CASSLTGGGQPQHF
TRBJ2-5 | many | TRBV5-4 | TRBD2 | TGTGCCAGCAGCTTCCCGCTAGCGGGACAAGAGACCCAGTACTTC | CASSFPLAGQETQYF
TRBJ2-5 | many | TRBV28 | - | TGTGCCAGCAGTTTGGGTTACCAGCAAGAGACCCAGTACTTC | CASSLGYQQETQYF
TRBJ2-5 | many | TRBV10-3 | - | TGTGCCATCAGTGAGATTGCTGGAGAGACCCAGTACTTC | CAISEIAGETQYF
TRBJ1-2 | many | TRBV7-2 | - | TGTGCCAGCAGCTTAGGGTTGGGGGGGGCTGGTGGCTACACCTTC | CASSLGLGGAGGYTF
TRBJ1-6 | many | TRBV12-3/TRBV12-4 | - | TGTGCCAGCAGTACCGGTTTGGGCCTCTGGTCACCCCTCCACTTT | CASSTGLGLWSPLHF
TRBJ1-4 | many | TRBV7-2 | - | TGTGCCAGCAGCTTAGGTCTGAGGGACGAAAAACTGTTTTTT | CASSLGLRDEKLFF
TRBJ1-3 | many | TRBV6-7 | - | TGTGCCAGCAGCCCATTGCACCAGAGCTCTGGAAACACCATATATTTT | CASSPLHQSSGNTIYF
TRBJ2-7 | many | TRBV4-1 | TRBD1 | TGCGCCAGCAGCCTAGGGACAGGGGAAGACGAGCAGTACTTC | CASSLGTGEDEQYF
TRBJ1-2 | many | TRBV7-2 | - | TGTGCCAGCAGCTTAGAAAGCGTGGCCCTTGGCTACACCTTC | CASSLESVALGYTF
TRBJ2-5 | many | TRBV6-1 | - | TGTGCCAGCAGTTCGCCAGGAGAGACCCAGTACTTC | CASSSPGETQYF
TRBJ2-5 | many | TRBV12-3/TRBV12-4 | - | TGTGCCAGCAGTTTCCGGTCCGGAGCTCCGCGGCAGGGGAAGCAAGAGACCCAGTACTTC | CASSFRSGAPRQGKQETQYF
TRBJ1-3 | many | TRBV7-3 | - | TGTGCCAGCAGCTTAACCACGAACTCTGGAAACACCATATATTTT | CASSLTTNSGNTIYF
TRBJ1-2 | many | TRBV18 | TRBD1 | TGTGCCAGCTCATGGACAGGGGATCGAGGCTATGGCTACACCTTC | CASSWTGDRGYGYTF